Listed below are T cell receptor beta chains from one sample, sequenced in a study of blood T cell repertoires in COVID-19. Here immunoSEQ multiplex PCR was the method, and the copy in TCRdb shows in-frame clones only, minus some. This sample carries 75,000 to 95,000 clones, around 87% of them seen once, and the ten largest clones take roughly 1.1%. Sample: peripheral blood. All receptors derive from a human donor in a cohort sampled during active COVID-19. Both conserved end residues are part of each CDR3. The D gene is left open where the match is weak. Clone size is given for some rows only: seen once, a few or many times, or a class if the clone is expanded.

NA NA TRBJ1-1 TRBV12-3/TRBV12-4 CASSLQGGTEAFF TGTGCCAGCAGTCTCCAAGGCGGCACTGAAGCTTTCTTT
NA NA TRBJ2-7 TRBV4-1 CASSQQDYRSYEQYF TGCGCCAGCAGCCAACAAGACTACCGCTCCTACGAGCAGTACTTC
once TRBD1 TRBJ2-7 TRBV6-2/TRBV6-3 CASSYQKNRGKFGEQYF TGTGCCAGCAGTTACCAGAAAAACAGGGGGAAATTCGGCGAGCAGTACTTC
few TRBD2 TRBJ2-1 TRBV2 CASRSRTSGANEQFF TGTGCCAGCAGATCAAGGACTAGCGGGGCTAATGAGCAGTTCTTC
NA NA TRBJ2-3 TRBV4-1 CASSQDGKDINTDTQYF TGCGCCAGCAGCCAAGACGGAAAGGACATCAACACAGATACGCAGTATTTT
NA NA TRBJ2-1 TRBV29-1 CSAHGTSSTLNEQFF TGCAGCGCCCATGGAACTAGCTCAACTTTAAATGAGCAGTTCTTC
NA TRBD1 TRBJ1-1 TRBV6-6 CASSNPTTGGEAFF TGTGCCAGCAGTAATCCTACTACAGGGGGTGAAGCTTTCTTT
NA TRBD2 TRBJ2-1 TRBV5-1 CASSLVLAVDNEQFF TGCGCCAGCAGCTTGGTCCTAGCGGTGGACAATGAGCAGTTCTTC
NA NA TRBJ1-2 TRBV7-9 CASSLPGGGGYTF TGTGCCAGCAGCTTACCCGGAGGTGGAGGCTACACCTTC
NA TRBD1 TRBJ2-5 TRBV7-2 CASSAGQGTGETQYF TGTGCCAGCAGCGCTGGACAGGGGACGGGAGAGACCCAGTACTTC
NA TRBD1 TRBJ2-7 TRBV2 CASSDRQGVGEQYF TGTGCCAGCAGTGACCGACAGGGAGTGGGGGAGCAGTACTTC
NA NA TRBJ2-7 TRBV2 CASSGGATSHYEQYF TGTGCCAGCAGTGGCGGGGCTACCTCCCACTACGAGCAGTACTTC
NA NA TRBJ2-3 TRBV5-1 CASSRASTDTQYF TGCGCCAGCAGTCGCGCTAGCACAGATACGCAGTATTTT
NA NA TRBJ1-4 TRBV7-2 CASSLSRGGEKLFF TGTGCCAGCAGCCTCTCCCGCGGGGGTGAAAAACTGTTTTTT
NA TRBD1 TRBJ1-2 TRBV27 CASSSRQGKVYGYTF TGTGCCAGCAGTTCCCGACAGGGGAAAGTCTATGGCTACACCTTC
NA TRBD2 TRBJ2-3 TRBV28 CASSLGAGGLGDTQYF TGTGCCAGCAGTTTGGGCGCGGGGGGCCTGGGAGATACGCAGTATTTT
NA NA TRBJ2-7 TRBV6-4 CASSDLGCGKCVYEQYF TGTGCCAGCAGTGACCTCGGGTGCGGGAAATGTGTATACGAGCAGTACTTC
NA TRBD1 TRBJ2-7 TRBV14 CASSQDRGLEQYF TGTGCCAGCAGCCAGGACAGGGGGCTTGAGCAGTACTTC
NA NA TRBJ1-3 TRBV28 CASSLGGSEAGNTIYF TGTGCCAGCAGCCTCGGAGGGAGTGAGGCAGGAAACACCATATATTTT
NA NA TRBJ2-3 TRBV29-1 CSVDLRGTDTQYF TGCAGCGTTGATTTGCGGGGCACAGATACGCAGTATTTT
NA NA TRBJ2-1 TRBV9 CASSARDEQFF TGTGCCAGCAGCGCCCGGGATGAGCAGTTCTTC
NA TRBD2 TRBJ2-2 TRBV6-4 CASSDSGLAGGVLHRGAVF TGTGCCAGCAGTGACTCCGGACTAGCGGGAGGGGTGTTGCACCGGGGAGCTGTTTTT
NA NA TRBJ2-1 TRBV28 CASRETLQSEQFF TGTGCCAGCAGAGAGACACTTCAAAGTGAGCAGTTCTTC
NA NA TRBJ1-2 TRBV7-2 CASSSHPTANGYTF TGTGCCAGCAGCTCCCACCCGACAGCAAATGGCTACACCTTC
NA NA TRBJ2-2 TRBV27 CASSRRSPTNTGELFF TGTGCCAGCAGTCGGAGGAGCCCAACGAACACCGGGGAGCTGTTTTTT
NA TRBD2 TRBJ2-1 TRBV6-5 CASKRSGRNYNEQFF TGTGCCAGCAAAAGGAGCGGGAGGAACTACAATGAGCAGTTCTTC
NA NA TRBJ1-2 TRBV5-3 CARSALRGGGYGYTF TGTGCCAGAAGCGCCCTCAGGGGCGGTGGCTATGGCTACACCTTC
NA NA TRBJ2-1 TRBV28 CASSPVKVLRDNEQFF TGTGCCAGCAGTCCCGTTAAGGTTCTCCGGGACAATGAGCAGTTCTTC
NA NA TRBJ2-3 TRBV2 CASSPNSDTQYF TGTGCCAGCAGTCCAAATTCAGATACGCAGTATTTT
NA NA TRBJ2-1 TRBV18 CASSPNGGANEQFF TGTGCCAGCTCACCAAATGGGGGGGCCAATGAGCAGTTCTTC
NA NA TRBJ2-5 TRBV9 CASSVAESRGETQYF TGTGCCAGCAGCGTAGCGGAATCGAGGGGGGAGACCCAGTACTTC
NA NA TRBJ1-2 TRBV2 CASSYGTLGYTF TGTGCCAGCAGCTACGGGACTCTTGGCTACACCTTC
NA TRBD1 TRBJ2-5 TRBV11-2 CASIPTGGETQYF TGTGCCAGTATTCCAACAGGGGGAGAGACCCAGTACTTC
NA TRBD1 TRBJ1-2 TRBV14 CASSARQGWNYGYTF TGTGCCAGCAGCGCCCGACAGGGGTGGAACTATGGCTACACCTTC
NA NA TRBJ1-6 TRBV5-1 CASSQQGENSPLHF TGCGCCAGCAGCCAACAGGGAGAGAATTCACCCCTCCACTTT
NA NA TRBJ2-2 TRBV28 CASSLVGRGQFFTGELFF TGTGCCAGCAGTTTGGTTGGGCGCGGACAGTTCTTCACCGGGGAGCTGTTTTTT
NA TRBD2 TRBJ2-5 TRBV7-9 CASSPGTSGRYQETQYF TGTGCCAGCAGCCCGGGGACTAGCGGGAGGTACCAAGAGACCCAGTACTTC
NA NA TRBJ2-3 TRBV27 CASSHRELPTDTQYF TGTGCCAGCAGCCACCGGGAGCTACCCACAGATACGCAGTATTTT
once TRBD1 TRBJ2-5 TRBV7-2 CASSLTGGETQYF TGTGCCAGCAGCTTGACAGGGGGAGAGACCCAGTACTTC
NA NA TRBJ1-1 TRBV7-9 CASLVSRDTEAFF TGTGCCAGTCTGGTTTCCAGGGACACTGAAGCTTTCTTT